This T cell receptor (beta chain) was found in a study of identifying expanded T cells in peripheral blood. No infections or other immune events were documented during collection. The CDR3 is 15 amino acids. The germline V gene has CDR1 SGHRS and CDR2 YFSETQ. The trim removed 0 bases at V and 4 bases at J, leaving 5 bases unmatched. Study outcomes and limitations: Over around two and four weeks, about 17 and 20 clones changed, versus around 1.3 between replicates. Across healthy donors, higher total template counts meant significantly greater approximately two-week count variance.

Turning to this clone: Its antigen remains unidentified.

Some clones are missing from TCRdb's copy, which holds only in-frame ones; the method was immunoSEQ multiplex PCR. The sample records 75,000 to 90,000 clones, around nine tenths being singletons. This receptor was obtained from a person between 18 and 70 years old in good health. Sequenced material: blood. The chain recombines TRBV5-1 with TRBJ1-2, with 8 bases matching TRBD1. The CDR3 sequence: CASSLDRGKSYGYTF. The CDR3 DNA sequence: TGCGCCAGCAGCTTGGACAGGGGGAAAAGCTATGGCTACACCTTC.